This T cell receptor beta chain was sequenced in a study of blood T cells in healthy people across ages. Findings and limits, study-wide: Compared with aged donors, long-lived donors showed fewer expanded clones, suggesting selection.

There are a few counts of this clonotype. Its antigen is not known. CDR1 and CDR2 (germline): MNHNY, SVGAGI (reference sequence). The ends were cut back, 8 bases at V and 0 bases at J, with 12 bases in the middle. The CDR3 runs to 14 residues. Total RNA, at least 5.5 micrograms per sample, was extracted from PBMCs. The second PCR ran about 6 to 11 cycles with a sample-barcoded 5' primer and J-beta primers. TCRdb called the 5' RACE reads again in MiXCR, with one record for every CDR3 protein. The data show over 1.5 million distinct CDR3 sequences, roughly 52% seen once. The chain uses TRBV6-6 and TRBJ2-3; possible D gene TRBD2, 6 bases. The specimen sequenced was blood. This TCR came from a woman in her 40s in good health. The CDR3 sequence is CASFPAGSTDTQYF. In nucleotides, the CDR3 is TGTGCCAGCTTTCCGGCGGGAAGCACAGATACGCAGTATTTT.